This is a list of T cell receptor beta chains from one sample in a study of metastatic and nonmetastatic thyroid tumors. TCRdb re-called clones from the PCR reads using MiXCR. The sample gives around 5,000 clones, roughly a third of which show up once; around a quarter is in the top ten. The sample comprised adjacent normal tissue. The receptors stem from a female donor with papillary thyroid cancer or a benign thyroid nodule (not recorded which). Some clones in this sample may be carry-over from other donors' samples. Each CDR3 is given with its conserved first and last residue.

v_call cdr3_aa
TRBV20-1 CSARDHSNQPQHF
TRBV30 CSWDRLAGGEQFF
TRBV20-1 CSASATVAYEQYF
TRBV20-1 CSAASWARAGELFF
TRBV30 CAWSFRDEQYF
TRBV6-1 CASSRRQGYYEQYF
TRBV6-4 CASSVKVREPNEKLFF
TRBV27 CASGFYEQFF
TRBV15 CATSRGDRENTEAFF
TRBV20-1 CSAIRGGAQMNTEAFF
TRBV6-1 CASRPGLADYEQYF
TRBV20-1 CSARGDRGLYGYTF
TRBV6-1 CASSPSTGTSYGYTF
TRBV6-1 CASTLQGTGNTIYF
TRBV28 CASKSAGSSYEQYF
TRBV5-8 CASSLGTASNSPLHF
TRBV10-2 CASRDSNDGYTF
TRBV19 CASSIGTSGSGTDTQYF
TRBV2 CASSEGVGGTYNEQFF
TRBV6-1 CASSQEGGHYGYTF
TRBV27 CASSPLVGNSPLHF
TRBV20-1 CSARRDGSDEQYF
TRBV6-2/TRBV6-3 CASNRGLAGGFITTDTQYF
TRBV20-1 CSAEDPIYNEQFF
TRBV28 CASSLGYQPQHF
TRBV6-1 CASSWQGSYNEQFF
TRBV2 CASSGGFQGIGGYTF
TRBV6-1 CATDRHGGARSYEQYF
TRBV4-1 CASSQGSAGGNIQYF
TRBV28 CASSFKLTSGDYNEQFF
TRBV19 CASSRDWNTEAFF
TRBV5-1 CASSPTPGLGTNEQFF
TRBV7-9 CASSPDRGDYGYTF
TRBV18 CASSPPGAPGPTGELFF
TRBV30 CACTSGHNEQFF
TRBV5-1 CASSLGGRESSYEQYF
TRBV2 CASSEHPHPYVNTEAFF
TRBV28 CASSLLTSRTAATNEKLFF
TRBV15 CATGGSRVEQFF